A selection of T cell receptor beta chains follows, all from one sample in a study of shared clonotypes between healthy human individuals. Measured with immunoSEQ multiplex PCR; TCRdb has only the in-frame clones, and not every one. The sample lists 1.5 million to 2.5 million clones, less than 95% seen once, with 1% to 1.5% in the top ten. Sequenced sample: naive CD8+ T cells sorted from blood. All receptors come from a man between 18 and 29 years old in good health. Both conserved end residues are part of each CDR3. A D gene is named only where the DNA matches it firmly. Some rows mark clone size as missing; the rest say once, few, many or name a class of expanded clone.

TGTGCCACCAGCAGAGATCCCCTAGCGGGGGGGCCGGAGACCCAGTACTTC,CATSRDPLAGGPETQYF,TRBD2,TRBJ2-5,.,TRBV15
TGTGCCGGGGAGGGGGCGAGAGATACGCAGTATTTT,CAGEGARDTQYF,.,TRBJ2-3,.,TRBV11-2
TGTGCCAGCAGTTCTGGTCTCCAAGAGACCCAGTACTTC,CASSSGLQETQYF,.,TRBJ2-5,.,TRBV6-5
TGCGCCAGCAGCGGATCCGGGACAGAAAAGAACACCGGGGAGCTGTTTTTT,CASSGSGTEKNTGELFF,TRBD1,TRBJ2-2,.,TRBV5-1
TGTGCCAGCAGCAAAGGGACAGGGGGCTACTACGAGCAGTACTTC,CASSKGTGGYYEQYF,.,TRBJ2-7,.,TRBV21-1
TGTGCCAGCAGCCTAACTTTGGATTCACCCCTCCACTTT,CASSLTLDSPLHF,.,TRBJ1-6,.,TRBV7-9
TGTGCCAGCAGCTCCCCTAGCGGCGGAAATGAGCAGTTCTTC,CASSSPSGGNEQFF,TRBD2,TRBJ2-1,once,TRBV5-6
TGTGCCAGCAGTGACTCTAACAGGGCCTACGAGCAGTACTTC,CASSDSNRAYEQYF,.,TRBJ2-7,.,TRBV2
TGCGCCAGCTGTCGTCAGGACCAAGAGACCCAGTACTTC,CASCRQDQETQYF,.,TRBJ2-5,.,TRBV23-1
TGTGCCAGCAGTTTACGAGGGGCTGAATACAATGAGCAGTTCTTC,CASSLRGAEYNEQFF,.,TRBJ2-1,once,TRBV27
TGTGCCATCAGTGAGCTCGATAGCAATCAGCCCCAGCATTTT,CAISELDSNQPQHF,.,TRBJ1-5,.,TRBV10-3
TGTGCCAGCAGTTTATTGACAGACATGAACACTGAAGCTTTCTTT,CASSLLTDMNTEAFF,.,TRBJ1-1,.,TRBV27
TGTGCCAGCAGCTTGGAATCCGAGCAGTACTTC,CASSLESEQYF,.,TRBJ2-7,.,TRBV5-6
TGTGCCAGCAGAGATTTGGACAGGGGGCGAACCGGGGAGCTGTTTTTT,CASRDLDRGRTGELFF,TRBD1,TRBJ2-2,.,TRBV7-2
TGTGCCAGTAGTCCCCCGACAGGGACCTACGAGCAGTACTTC,CASSPPTGTYEQYF,TRBD1,TRBJ2-7,.,TRBV19
TGTGCCAGCAGCTTAGCGTTTGGGCAGGCGAACAATGAGCAGTTCTTC,CASSLAFGQANNEQFF,.,TRBJ2-1,.,TRBV7-9
TGTGCCTGGAGTCCACCCTTCGGGCCTCGACGGAGAATGAACACTGAAGCTTTCTTT,CAWSPPFGPRRRMNTEAFF,.,TRBJ1-1,.,TRBV30
TGTGCCAGCAGCTTGGCACGGAGCTCCTACGAGCAGTACTTC,CASSLARSSYEQYF,.,TRBJ2-7,.,TRBV5-5
TGTGCCAGTAGTATAACTAGCGGGGTCTACAATGAGCAGTTCTTC,CASSITSGVYNEQFF,TRBD2,TRBJ2-1,.,TRBV19
TGTGCCAGCAGCCAGATGACAGGGGTGGCCTACGAGCAGTACTTC,CASSQMTGVAYEQYF,TRBD1,TRBJ2-7,.,TRBV7-9
TGTGCCAGCAGCTTAGACAGGGATAACACCGGGGAGCTGTTTTTT,CASSLDRDNTGELFF,.,TRBJ2-2,.,TRBV7-6
TGTGCCAGCAGTCCGGGATCCGGCGACTATGGCTACACCTTC,CASSPGSGDYGYTF,.,TRBJ1-2,.,TRBV27
TGTGCCAGCAGTTTATCGGCCACCGGGGAGCTGTTTTTT,CASSLSATGELFF,.,TRBJ2-2,.,TRBV27
TGTGCCAGTAGTATGTTCAGGGACGGGACCCAGTACTTC,CASSMFRDGTQYF,.,TRBJ2-5,few,TRBV19
TGTGCCAGCAGCGTAGGATGGGGGGAGCAGCCCCAGCATTTT,CASSVGWGEQPQHF,.,TRBJ1-5,.,TRBV9
TGTGCCAGCAGCCCCACTAGCGGGGGGTTTGACATTCAGTACTTC,CASSPTSGGFDIQYF,TRBD2,TRBJ2-4,.,TRBV9
TGTGCCATCAGTGCGGTGAACACTGAAGCTTTCTTT,CAISAVNTEAFF,.,TRBJ1-1,.,TRBV10-3
TGCGCCAGCAGCCAAAAAGACGGGGACACACTTACCTACGAGCAGTACTTC,CASSQKDGDTLTYEQYF,.,TRBJ2-7,.,TRBV4-1
TGTGCCAGCAGTGCTCGCCTTATCCCCAATGAGCAGTTCTTC,CASSARLIPNEQFF,.,TRBJ2-1,.,TRBV2
TGTGCCTGGAGTTCCGGCCTAGGGACTAGCGGGAGCACAGATACGCAGTATTTT,CAWSSGLGTSGSTDTQYF,TRBD2,TRBJ2-3,.,TRBV30
TGTGCCAGCAGCTTCCCCCACGGAGGCGAGCAGTACTTC,CASSFPHGGEQYF,.,TRBJ2-7,.,TRBV7-9
TGTGCCAGTAGTATAGGCGAGCACACTGAAGCTTTCTTT,CASSIGEHTEAFF,.,TRBJ1-1,.,TRBV19
TGTGCCAGCAGCCAAGAAAACACTGAAGCTTTCTTT,CASSQENTEAFF,.,TRBJ1-1,.,TRBV14